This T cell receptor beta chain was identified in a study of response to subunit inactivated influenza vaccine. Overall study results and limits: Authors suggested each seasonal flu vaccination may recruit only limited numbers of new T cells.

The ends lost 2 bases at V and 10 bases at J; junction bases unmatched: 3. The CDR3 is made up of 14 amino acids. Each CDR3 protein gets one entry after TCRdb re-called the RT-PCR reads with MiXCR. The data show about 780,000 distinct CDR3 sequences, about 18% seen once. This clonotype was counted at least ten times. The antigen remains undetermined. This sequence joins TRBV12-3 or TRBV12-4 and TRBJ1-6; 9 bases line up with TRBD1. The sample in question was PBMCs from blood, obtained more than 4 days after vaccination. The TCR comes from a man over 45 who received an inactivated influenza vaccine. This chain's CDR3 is CASSLTGGRSPLHF. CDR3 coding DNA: TGTGCCAGCAGTTTAACAGGGGGCCGGTCACCCCTCCACTTT.